These T cell receptor beta chains were read from a single sample in a study of graft-versus-host responses after intestinal transplantation. Data came from immunoSEQ multiplex PCR; TCRdb stores just in-frame clones and leaves some out. The sample contains 9,600 or so clones, approximately 80% of which appear only once. The sample here was ileum tissue, taken approximately 16 months after intestinal transplantation. The receptors here all came from a human patient who received an intestinal transplant, so some T cells may come from the graft donor. Both conserved end residues are part of each CDR3. D genes are given only for firm matches. Size is stated for part of the rows, as once, few or many counts, or as a class when the clone is expanded.

j_gene,len,abundance,d_gene,v_gene,CDR3nt,CDR3aa
TRBJ2-1,16,.,TRBD1,TRBV4-2,TGTGCCAGCAGTCCGGCGGGACAGGGGGCTTTCTATGAGCAGTTCTTC,CASSPAGQGAFYEQFF
TRBJ1-1,12,.,.,TRBV9,TGTGCCAGCAGGGATTTCACAGGGTCGGCTTTCTTT,CASRDFTGSAFF
TRBJ2-7,16,.,TRBD2,TRBV5-4,TGTGCCAGCAGCGCCGCGACTAGCGGACAACGCTACGAGCAGTACTTC,CASSAATSGQRYEQYF
TRBJ1-2,14,.,.,TRBV6-6,TGTGCCAGCAGTTACATGGGGGATTACTATGGCTACACCTTC,CASSYMGDYYGYTF
TRBJ1-2,11,.,TRBD1,TRBV29-1,TGCAGCGTTTGGACAGGGCATGGCTACACCTTC,CSVWTGHGYTF
TRBJ2-7,18,.,.,TRBV9,TGTGCCAGCAGCGTAGAGGCTCCAGCGCAGGATAGGTCCTACGAGCAGTACTTC,CASSVEAPAQDRSYEQYF
TRBJ2-1,13,.,TRBD2,TRBV11-2,TGTGCCAGCAGCTTGGAGAGGACTAGCGAGCAGTTCTTC,CASSLERTSEQFF
TRBJ2-3,15,.,TRBD1,TRBV5-1,TGCGCCAGCAGCTTGGCCGGACAGGGGGCAGATACGCAGTATTTT,CASSLAGQGADTQYF
TRBJ1-2,19,.,TRBD1,TRBV7-7,TGTGCCAGCAGCTTAGAAGTAGTGGGACAGGGGATAGAGGCGGGAGGCTACACCTTC,CASSLEVVGQGIEAGGYTF
TRBJ2-5,16,.,.,TRBV11-2,TGTGCCAGCAGCTCCGGCGGGGCGGGGTTGAAAGAGACCCAGTACTTC,CASSSGGAGLKETQYF
TRBJ2-7,15,.,TRBD1,TRBV7-6,TGTGCCAGCAGCTTAGCGTCGGAGGGACAGGGCGCGCAGTACTTC,CASSLASEGQGAQYF
TRBJ1-1,15,.,.,TRBV27,TGTGCCAGCAGTCCCAAGGGGCCCCCTTACACTGAAGCTTTCTTT,CASSPKGPPYTEAFF
TRBJ2-3,13,.,.,TRBV5-6,TGTGCCAGCAGACTAGCTAGCACAGATACGCAGTATTTT,CASRLASTDTQYF
TRBJ2-7,14,.,.,TRBV25-1,TGTGCCAGCACCACGACAGGGAGGCCCTACGAGCAGTACTTC,CASTTTGRPYEQYF
TRBJ1-3,15,.,.,TRBV2,TGTGCCAGCAGGCCCGCAGGTTACTCTGGAAACACCATATATTTT,CASRPAGYSGNTIYF
TRBJ2-1,16,.,.,TRBV21-1,TGTGCCAGCAGCAAAGGGTCCCCACGGGGGGGCAATGAGCAGTTCTTC,CASSKGSPRGGNEQFF
TRBJ1-2,14,.,.,TRBV6-1,TGTGCCAGCAGTGGTTGGGGGCGAGGGGGTGGCTACACCTTC,CASSGWGRGGGYTF
TRBJ2-5,13,.,.,TRBV15,TGTGCCACCAGCAACAGGCACCAAGAGACCCAGTACTTC,CATSNRHQETQYF
TRBJ2-2,16,.,TRBD2,TRBV4-2,TGTGCCAGCAGCCACCCCGGGACTAGCGACTCCGGGGAGCTGTTTTTT,CASSHPGTSDSGELFF
TRBJ1-5,14,.,TRBD1,TRBV2,TGTGCCAGCAGAAACAGGGGGGGCAATCAGCCCCAGCATTTT,CASRNRGGNQPQHF
TRBJ2-2,13,.,.,TRBV29-1,TGCAGCGTTACGGACATTAACACCGGGGAGCTGTTTTTT,CSVTDINTGELFF
TRBJ1-1,16,few,.,TRBV7-9,TGTGCCAGCAGCTTGGTCCGGGGCGACAAGAGGCCTGAAGCTTTCTTT,CASSLVRGDKRPEAFF
TRBJ2-7,12,.,.,TRBV5-1,TGCGCCAGCAGAAGGGACACCGACGAGCAGTACTTC,CASRRDTDEQYF
TRBJ2-7,16,.,.,TRBV21-1,TGTGCCAGCAGGACCGGCGTACTACACGTGTTAGACGAGCAGTACTTC,CASRTGVLHVLDEQYF
TRBJ2-3,15,once,TRBD1,TRBV19,TGTGCCAGTAGTCCTAGGACAGGCGGCACAGATACGCAGTATTTT,CASSPRTGGTDTQYF
TRBJ1-1,17,.,.,TRBV2,TGTGCCAGCCGAAGCGGGAAAGGTTGGGCAGGGGACACTGAAGCTTTCTTT,CASRSGKGWAGDTEAFF
TRBJ2-5,16,.,.,TRBV6-5,TGTGCCAGCAGTTACTCGAGTTGGGGGGCCCGGGAGACCCAGTACTTC,CASSYSSWGARETQYF
TRBJ1-2,17,.,.,TRBV27,TGTGCCAGCAGTGCAGGGGTCCTGACGGCGCCCCTCTATGGCTACACCTTC,CASSAGVLTAPLYGYTF
TRBJ1-6,17,.,.,TRBV4-1,TGCGCCAGCAGCCAAGAGGGGATGAGCTCCTATAATTCACCCCTCCACTTT,CASSQEGMSSYNSPLHF
TRBJ1-1,15,.,.,TRBV7-9,TGTGCCAGCAGCTTATTTCCAACAGGGAACACTGAAGCTTTCTTT,CASSLFPTGNTEAFF
TRBJ2-7,14,.,TRBD2,TRBV5-4,TGTGCCAGCAGCTCTGCGGGGGTCTCCTACGAGCAGTACTTC,CASSSAGVSYEQYF
TRBJ2-3,15,.,.,TRBV7-8,TGTGCCAGCAGCCGACATGGGACAAGCACAGATACGCAGTATTTT,CASSRHGTSTDTQYF
TRBJ2-3,14,.,TRBD1,TRBV7-6,TGTGCCAGCCATGGGGGACAGCCCACAGATACGCAGTATTTT,CASHGGQPTDTQYF
TRBJ2-1,14,.,.,TRBV18,TGTGCCAGCTCCTTCAGCGCTACCTACAATGAGCAGTTCTTC,CASSFSATYNEQFF
TRBJ2-3,17,few,.,TRBV15,TGTGCCACCAGCAGAGATAAGGTCCGGGGGAGCACAGATACGCAGTATTTT,CATSRDKVRGSTDTQYF
TRBJ2-3,18,.,.,TRBV7-2,TGTGCCAGCAGCTTATCGGGTCGGGCGGGGACAGGCACAGATACGCAGTATTTT,CASSLSGRAGTGTDTQYF
TRBJ2-1,11,.,.,TRBV7-2,TGTGCCAGCAGCCACGGAGGGCTGCAGTTCTTC,CASSHGGLQFF
TRBJ2-2,15,few,.,TRBV10-1,TGCGCCAGCAGTGAAAGGGACAGCGGGACCGGGGAGCTGTTTTTT,CASSERDSGTGELFF
TRBJ2-6,16,.,.,TRBV5-4,TGTGCCAGCAGCCCAGGGGGGAGCTCTGGGGCCAACGTCCTGACTTTC,CASSPGGSSGANVLTF
TRBJ2-1,13,once,.,TRBV12-5,TGTGCTAGTGGTTTGACAGGGAAGAATGAGCAGTTCTTC,CASGLTGKNEQFF
TRBJ1-1,17,.,.,TRBV4-2,TGTGCCAGCAGCCAAGATTGGAAGGGGAGGGGAGAGGCTTACGCTTTCTTT,CASSQDWKGRGEAYAFF
TRBJ2-1,17,few,TRBD2,TRBV19,TGTGCCAGTAGTATACCCCCGGGTAGCGGGGGCTACAATGAGCAGTTCTTC,CASSIPPGSGGYNEQFF
TRBJ1-2,15,.,TRBD1,TRBV9,TGTGCCAGCAGCGTTGGACAGGGGGTCGTGGATGGCTACACCTTC,CASSVGQGVVDGYTF
TRBJ2-5,14,.,.,TRBV13,TGTGCCAGCAGCTTAGGGGGGGCAAGGGAGACCCAGTACTTC,CASSLGGARETQYF
TRBJ2-7,12,.,.,TRBV7-6,TGTGCCAGCAGCCCATGGGGAGGCGAGCAGTACTTC,CASSPWGGEQYF
TRBJ2-7,11,.,.,TRBV7-6,TGTGCCAGCAGCTCGACCTACGAGCAGTACTTC,CASSSTYEQYF
TRBJ2-7,14,.,TRBD1,TRBV30,TGTGCCTGGAGCACAGGGACAGGGATGAGCGAGCAGTACTTC,CAWSTGTGMSEQYF
TRBJ1-4,16,few,TRBD1,TRBV4-2,TGTGCCAGCAGCTCGACAGGGGGCTCCACTAATGAAAAACTGTTTTTT,CASSSTGGSTNEKLFF